Below are 28 T cell receptor beta chains sequenced from a single sample in a study of cytomegalovirus exposure and HLA in healthy donors. Sequencing was performed with immunoSEQ multiplex PCR; in TCRdb, only in-frame clones are kept and a portion is missing. The data contain over 200,000 clones, 80% to 90% of them singletons. The sample was PBMCs. These receptors came from a woman under 30 in good health and CMV-seronegative.

The chain couples TRBV27 to TRBJ2-1; 9 positions match TRBD1. V lost 6 bases and J lost 5; bases outside the gene matches: 8. The CDR3 runs to 15 residues. The V gene's germline CDR1 is MNHEY and CDR2 SMNVEV (reference sequence). The DNA of the CDR3 is TGTGCCAGCAGACCCCGGGACAGGGCCGACAATGAGCAGTTCTTC. It is translated as CASRPRDRADNEQFF.

The chain combines TRBV13 with TRBJ2-3; D unresolved. The CDR3 has 13 residues. V was clipped by 5 bases and J by 4 bases, with 10 bases between them. Germline CDR1 PRHDT, CDR2 FYEKMQ (reference sequence). The CDR3 reads CASSPRSADTQYF. Written as DNA, the CDR3 is TGTGCCAGCAGCCCACGAAGCGCAGATACGCAGTATTTT.

The V and J genes are TRBV27 and TRBJ2-5, with 8 nucleotides matching TRBD2. Germline trimming cut 8 bases from V and 6 bases from J; bases unmatched to any gene: 14. CDR1 MNHEY and CDR2 SMNVEV come from the germline V gene (reference sequence). The CDR3 contains 15 residues. The CDR3: CASRDGRGDRKTQYF. The DNA of the CDR3 is TGTGCCAGCCGGGACGGGCGGGGGGATAGGAAGACCCAGTACTTC.

This clone was detected once. V gene TRBV15 combines with J gene TRBJ1-5; unclear D gene. Per germline, CDR1 LNHNV and CDR2 YYDKDF (reference sequence). CDR3 length: 14 amino acids. The V gene lost 0 bases and the J gene lost 0 bases, with 3 bases spanning the gap. The CDR3 loop is CATSRDRSNQPQHF. For the CDR3, the DNA is TGTGCCACCAGCAGAGATCGTAGCAATCAGCCCCAGCATTTT.

The V call is TRBV4-1, the J call TRBJ2-7, with a possible D match to TRBD1 (6 bases). The CDR3 contains 12 residues. V was pared by 2 bases and J by 6 bases, with 8 bases between. Looked up from germline, CDR1 is MGHRA and CDR2 is YSYEKL. The CDR3 DNA sequence: TGCGCCAGCAGCCAAACAGGGTTCGAGCAGTACTTC. As protein: CASSQTGFEQYF.

The chain recombines TRBV7-3 with TRBJ2-3; 11 nucleotides agree with TRBD2. The ends lost 5 bases at V and 1 base at J; junction bases unmatched: 5. The germline V gene has CDR1 SGHTA and CDR2 FQGTGA. This CDR3 has 16 residues. The CDR3: CASSLIAGGGTDTQYF. CDR3 bases: TGTGCCAGCAGCCTAATAGCGGGAGGGGGCACAGATACGCAGTATTTT.

To note about this clone: Germline and junction disagree at one end, which may indicate a read error. CDR3 DNA: TGTGCTAGCAGCTTAGGTCCTAGCGGGCCCTACAATGAGCAGTTCTTC. Translated: CASSLGPSGPYNEQFF. The gene calls are TRBV7-7 and TRBJ2-1, with 8 positions matching TRBD2. The CDR3 has 16 residues. Per the germline V gene, CDR1 is SSHAT and CDR2 is FNYEAQ (reference sequence).

The V and J genes are TRBV5-6 and TRBJ1-4, with D unclear. Germline V gene data show CDR1 as SGHDT and CDR2 as YYEEEE. The CDR3 has 15 residues. With 1 base removed from V and 7 bases from J, the gap between germline ends came to 14 bases. CDR3 amino acids: CASSLSPSPGEKLFF. CDR3 DNA sequence: TGTGCCAGCAGCTTGTCCCCCTCCCCGGGTGAAAAACTGTTTTTT.

The chain employs TRBV5-4 and TRBJ2-7, with 7 nucleotides matching TRBD2. CDR1 is SGHNT, CDR2 YYREEE, per germline (reference sequence). The CDR3 covers 15 residues. With V trimmed by 5 bases and J by 7 bases, 15 bases remained unmatched. CDR3 DNA: TGTGCCAGCAGTCCTAGGGTAGGGAGGGAGGAAGAGCAGTACTTC. This encodes CASSPRVGREEEQYF.

The V gene is TRBV7-9, the J gene TRBJ2-1, with TRBD2 identical over 9 bases. CDR3 size: 18 residues. Germline V gene data show CDR1 as SEHNR and CDR2 as FQNEAQ (reference sequence). V lost 2 bases, J lost 5 bases, and 13 bases stayed unmatched. The CDR3 spells CASSLWAGGPVGHNEQFF. The CDR3 DNA sequence: TGTGCCAGCAGCTTATGGGCGGGAGGGCCAGTGGGACACAATGAGCAGTTCTTC.

This rearrangement joins TRBV7-9 to TRBJ1-3; D call uncertain. The V and J ends lost 0 bases and 0 bases respectively, with 12 bases between them. This CDR3 spans 17 amino acids. The germline V gene encodes CDR1 SEHNR and CDR2 FQNEAQ (reference sequence). DNA of the CDR3: TGTGCCAGCAGCTTAGCCGTGGCCGTAAACTCTGGAAACACCATATATTTT. Protein: CASSLAVAVNSGNTIYF.

This clone came up once. The V gene is TRBV2, the J gene TRBJ2-7; TRBD2 agrees at 13 bases. The V gene end was trimmed by 4 bases and the J gene end by 5 bases; junction bases not matched to a gene: 8. The CDR3 is 16 residues long. Germline V CDR1 and CDR2: SNHLY, FYNNEI. Written as DNA, the CDR3 is TGTGCCAGCAGTGCCAGGACTAGCGGGAGAGACGACGAGCAGTACTTC. It codes for CASSARTSGRDDEQYF.

The chain employs TRBV25-1 and TRBJ2-1; TRBD1 matches at 8 bases. Germline loops: CDR1 MGHDK, CDR2 SYGVNS. Trimming at V came to 7 bases and at J to 7 bases, leaving 15 bases not matched to a gene. The CDR3 has 16 residues. The CDR3 sequence: CASIGSGGGGLNEQFF. The CDR3 bases are TGTGCCAGCATTGGGTCAGGGGGCGGCGGTCTGAATGAGCAGTTCTTC.

This clone appeared once. CDR3 DNA sequence: TGTGCCAGCAGCTTCAATTCCGGGGGGTCGGAGACCCAGTACTTC. Amino acid sequence: CASSFNSGGSETQYF. The chain recombines TRBV11-2 with TRBJ2-5, with TRBD2 identical over 7 bases. Germline V gives CDR1 SGHAT, CDR2 FQNNGV. V trimming: 3 bases; J trimming: 5 bases; junction bases outside the gene matches: 9. The length of the CDR3 is 15 residues. The variable domain in full, with the rest retrieved from reference TRBV11-2 and TRBJ2-5, is EAGVAQSPRYKIIEKRQSVAFWCNPISGHATLYWYQQILGQGPKLLIQFQNNGVVDDSQLPKDRFSAERLKGVDSTLKIQPAKLEDSAVYLCASSFNSGGSETQYFGPGTRLLVL.

This clone is a singleton in its sample. The gene calls are TRBV5-5 and TRBJ2-7; the match to TRBD1 covers 9 bases. CDR3 length equals 14 residues. Germline CDR1 is SGHKS and CDR2 is YYEKEE (reference sequence). After removal of 2 bases from V and 2 bases from J, the junction contained 2 bases not matched to a gene. This CDR3 reads CASSFRQGAYEQYF. The CDR3 region has the DNA TGTGCCAGCAGCTTCCGACAGGGGGCCTACGAGCAGTACTTC.

The V and J genes are TRBV28 and TRBJ2-7; 8 positions match TRBD2. The CDR3 is 16 amino acids. V trimming: 3 bases; J trimming: 1 base; junction bases outside the gene matches: 8. Germline V gene sequence: CDR1 MDHEN, CDR2 SYDVKM. CDR3: CASSFSAGGLSYEQYF. CDR3 bases: TGTGCCAGCAGTTTCTCGGCGGGAGGTTTGTCCTACGAGCAGTACTTC.

The chain is built from TRBV7-9 and TRBJ2-5; 8 positions match TRBD2. The germline CDR1 and CDR2 sequences are SEHNR and FQNEAQ (reference sequence). V lost 5 bases to trimming and J lost 9 bases; unmatched junction nucleotides: 8. CDR3 length equals 13 residues. The CDR3 nucleotides read TGTGCCAGCAGCCCGGGACTAGGAAATCCCCAGTACTTC. This translates into CASSPGLGNPQYF.

The chain links TRBV28 to TRBJ2-3; 8 positions agree with TRBD1. Germline CDR1 and CDR2: MDHEN and SYDVKM. The V segment lost 3 bases and the J segment 3 bases; nucleotides outside the gene matches: 5. The length of the CDR3 is 15 residues. CDR3 bases: TGTGCCAGCAGTTTCGGGGACAGGTGGACAGATACGCAGTATTTT. It codes for CASSFGDRWTDTQYF.

This sequence joins TRBV6-1 and TRBJ2-5; 12 positions match TRBD2. J was trimmed by 5 bases and V by 4 bases; bases with no gene match: 8. CDR3 size: 16 residues. The V gene's germline CDR1 is MNHNS and CDR2 SASEGT. CDR3 residues: CASSGTLAGGWETQYF. The CDR3, as DNA: TGTGCCAGCAGTGGGACCCTAGCGGGAGGGTGGGAGACCCAGTACTTC.

The chain recombines TRBV28 with TRBJ1-1, with 11 bases identical to TRBD1. Germline CDR1 reads MDHEN; CDR2 reads SYDVKM. This CDR3 has 17 residues. V was pared by 7 bases and J by 4 bases, with 14 bases of the junction left unmatched. The CDR3 DNA is TGTGCCAGCACCGGAGGACAGGGGGCCGGCTCGCGCACTGAAGCTTTCTTT. It yields the protein CASTGGQGAGSRTEAFF.

V is TRBV29-1 and J is TRBJ2-7; D is possibly TRBD1 (6 bases). Deletions cut 0 bases from V and 0 bases from J, with 9 bases between. CDR3 size: 14 residues. Germline assignment: CDR1 SQVTM and CDR2 ANQGSEA. The CDR3 reads CSVEDPGDSYEQYF. CDR3 sequence (DNA): TGCAGCGTTGAAGATCCAGGGGACTCCTACGAGCAGTACTTC.

The chain employs TRBV4-1 and TRBJ2-3; 7 bases line up with TRBD2. V shed 1 base, J shed 6 bases, and the junction held 7 bases outside the gene matches. The CDR3 extends over 15 amino acids. Germline CDR1 MGHRA, CDR2 YSYEKL. DNA for the CDR3: TGCGCCAGCAGCCAAGGCGGGGGACTCCGGGATACGCAGTATTTT. It yields the protein CASSQGGGLRDTQYF.

The J gene is TRBJ2-1, the V gene TRBV4-3; a weak D match, TRBD1 (5 bases). CDR3 length: 16 residues. Trimming left V 0 bases short and J 5 bases short, with 14 bases between. Germline CDR1 LGHNA, CDR2 YSLEER. CDR3 protein: CASSQDLKGFHNEQFF. The DNA for the CDR3 is TGCGCCAGCAGCCAAGATCTAAAGGGGTTTCACAATGAGCAGTTCTTC.

The genes are TRBV6-5 and TRBJ1-1; tentative D call: TRBD1 (5 bases). Trimming shortened V by 2 bases and J by 3 bases, and 7 bases separated the two germline ends. The CDR3 has 13 residues. CDR1 is MNHEY, CDR2 SVGAGI, per germline. As DNA, the CDR3 is TGTGCCAGCAGTTACGACAGAGACACTGAAGCTTTCTTT. Its protein is CASSYDRDTEAFF.

The V call is TRBV6-8, the J call TRBJ2-7; D is perhaps TRBD2 (5 bases). The germline V gene has CDR1 MNHGY and CDR2 SAAAGT. Between the trimmed V and J ends, which lost 8 bases and 7 bases, there was a span of 12 bases. The CDR3 is 11 residues long. This CDR3 is CASPGSGEQYF. The DNA of the CDR3 is TGTGCCAGCCCGGGGTCGGGGGAGCAGTACTTC.

The V gene is TRBV2, the J gene TRBJ2-1, with TRBD1 as a possible D gene (6 bases). The germline gives CDR1 SNHLY, CDR2 FYNNEI. The ends were cut back, 7 bases at V and 5 bases at J, with 15 bases in the middle. The CDR3 spans 14 residues. CDR3 nucleotides: TGTGCCAGCATAGTCCGGACAGAAAACAATGAGCAGTTCTTC. This codes for CASIVRTENNEQFF.

V usage is TRBV27 and J usage is TRBJ1-2; TRBD1 aligns across 12 bases. The CDR3 covers 16 residues. The germline gives CDR1 MNHEY, CDR2 SMNVEV (reference sequence). Trimming at V came to 5 bases and at J to 7 bases, leaving 11 bases not matched to a gene. The CDR3 sequence: CASSPEPGQGAFGYTF. CDR3 in DNA: TGTGCCAGCAGTCCAGAACCGGGACAGGGGGCTTTTGGCTACACCTTC.

This sequence joins TRBV11-2 and TRBJ2-7; D possibly corresponds to TRBD2 (6 bases). From germline, CDR1 is SGHAT and CDR2 FQNNGV. V was trimmed by 5 bases and J by 5 bases, leaving 13 bases between them. This CDR3 is built from 13 residues. Here the CDR3 DNA reads TGTGCCAGCAGCGACTCGGGGAGGAACGAGCAGTACTTC. Translation: CASSDSGRNEQYF.